This TCR beta chain came from a study of monozygotic twins with inflammatory bowel disease. CDR3 length equals 14 residues. The germline V gene encodes CDR1 DFQATT and CDR2 SNEGSKA (reference sequence). Study conclusions and caveats: Different T cell subtypes could not be distinguished.

A word on this clonotype: What it recognizes is unknown.

Eight distinct reactions (per sample) were used to make the cDNA. With the 5' RACE reads reprocessed, TCRdb shows one record per CDR3 protein and no DNA. The table counts 150,000 to 200,000 distinct CDR3 sequences; just under 7.5% lies in the top ten. This clonotype was obtained from a human donor with ulcerative colitis or Crohn's disease, or a healthy co-twin of an affected twin (not recorded which). Material for sequencing was blood. The rearrangement joins TRBV20-1 to TRBJ2-3; without DNA, the TCRdb call of TRBD2 cannot be checked. The CDR3 loop reads CSASAGIRVDTQYF.